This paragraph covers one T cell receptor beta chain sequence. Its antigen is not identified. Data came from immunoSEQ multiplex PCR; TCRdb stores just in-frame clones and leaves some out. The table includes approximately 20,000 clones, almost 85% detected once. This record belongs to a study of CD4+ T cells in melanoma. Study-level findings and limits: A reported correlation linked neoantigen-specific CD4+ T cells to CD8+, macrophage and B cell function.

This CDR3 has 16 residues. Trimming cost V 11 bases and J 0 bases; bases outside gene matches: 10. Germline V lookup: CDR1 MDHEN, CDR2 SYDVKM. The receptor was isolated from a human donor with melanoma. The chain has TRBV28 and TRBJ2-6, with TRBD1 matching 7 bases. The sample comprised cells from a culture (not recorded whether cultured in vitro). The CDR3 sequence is CACSGQPASGANVLTF. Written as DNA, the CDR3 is TGTGCCTGCTCGGGACAGCCAGCCTCTGGGGCCAACGTCCTGACTTTC.